This T cell receptor (beta chain) derives from a study of blood T cell repertoires in COVID-19. At the level of the study: Sources were T cells, B-cell-depleted T cells, or PBMCs; the material itself was cDNA or gDNA.

Germline CDR1 and CDR2: LGHNA and YNFKEQ. V lost 7 bases and J lost 0; bases outside the gene matches: 8. CDR3 size: 15 residues. Individuals drawn from under 30 US areas were about 18 to 95 years old. The recovered donors of Cohort 3 showed two negative PCRs, clearance, or symptom resolution. Original processing methods: Amplification from reference gene primers served as the basis for estimated nucleated cell counts. Assay: immunoSEQ multiplex PCR; the TCRdb copy retains only in-frame clones and omits some. That table is the source of V, J and clone size, and D and trimming were worked out from the DNA. Among approximately 280,000 clones listed, roughly nine tenths were seen once.

The receptor comes from a woman between 35 and 50 years old who had recovered from COVID-19. V and J are TRBV4-2 and TRBJ1-1; 7 nucleotides line up with TRBD1. Input material: PBMCs or T cells enriched from blood (not recorded which). The CDR3, as DNA: TGTGCCAGCACCTACTCTGGGACAGTGAACACTGAAGCTTTCTTT. Residues: CASTYSGTVNTEAFF.